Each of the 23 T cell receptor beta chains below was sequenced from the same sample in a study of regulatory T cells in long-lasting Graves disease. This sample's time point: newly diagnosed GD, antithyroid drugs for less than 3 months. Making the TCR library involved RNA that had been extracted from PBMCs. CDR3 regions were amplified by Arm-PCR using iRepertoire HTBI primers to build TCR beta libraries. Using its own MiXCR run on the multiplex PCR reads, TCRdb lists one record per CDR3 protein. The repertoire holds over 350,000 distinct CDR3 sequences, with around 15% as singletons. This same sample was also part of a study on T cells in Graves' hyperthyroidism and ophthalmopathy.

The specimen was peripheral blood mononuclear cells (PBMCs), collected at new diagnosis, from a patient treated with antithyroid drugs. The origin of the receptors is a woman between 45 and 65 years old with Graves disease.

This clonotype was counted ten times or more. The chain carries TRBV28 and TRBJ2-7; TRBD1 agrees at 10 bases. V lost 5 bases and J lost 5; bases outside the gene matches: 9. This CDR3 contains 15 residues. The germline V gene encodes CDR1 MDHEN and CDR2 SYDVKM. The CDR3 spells CASSAPGQGRHEQYF. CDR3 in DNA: TGTGCCAGCAGTGCACCGGGACAGGGGCGTCACGAGCAGTACTTC.

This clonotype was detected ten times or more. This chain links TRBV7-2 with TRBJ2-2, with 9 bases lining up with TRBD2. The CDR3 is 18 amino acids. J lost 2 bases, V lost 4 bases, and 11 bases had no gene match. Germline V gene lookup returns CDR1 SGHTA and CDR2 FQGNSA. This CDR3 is CASSWGVRSGSNTGELFF. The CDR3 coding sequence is TGTGCCAGCAGCTGGGGGGTCCGTAGCGGGAGCAACACCGGGGAGCTGTTTTTT.

Here the CDR3 reads CASSVGRGPSYEQYF. The CDR3 bases are TGTGCCAGCAGCGTTGGGCGGGGTCCTTCCTACGAGCAGTACTTC. The chain employs TRBV9 and TRBJ2-7, with TRBD2 as a possible D gene (6 bases). V gave up 2 bases and J gave up 1 base, with 13 bases separating them. CDR3 length: 15 amino acids. Germline V gene lookup returns CDR1 SGDLS and CDR2 YYNGEE.

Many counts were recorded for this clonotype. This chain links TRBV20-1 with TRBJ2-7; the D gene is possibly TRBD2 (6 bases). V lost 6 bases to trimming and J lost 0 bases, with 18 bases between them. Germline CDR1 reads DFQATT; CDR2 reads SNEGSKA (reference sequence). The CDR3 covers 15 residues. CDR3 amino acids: CSAPVGSGPSYEQYF. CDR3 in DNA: TGCAGTGCCCCCGTCGGGAGCGGGCCCTCCTACGAGCAGTACTTC.

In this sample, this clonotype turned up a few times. Here the CDR3 DNA reads TGTGCCAGCAGCCAAGTCTCAGGGTATGTCATAAACCGAGAAGGAAACACCATATATTTT. Its translation: CASSQVSGYVINREGNTIYF. The V call is TRBV4-2, the J call TRBJ1-3; tentatively, D is TRBD1 (5 bases). Germline V gene lookup returns CDR1 LGHNA and CDR2 YNFKEQ. V lost 1 base and J lost 4, with 26 bases in between. This CDR3 has 20 amino acids.

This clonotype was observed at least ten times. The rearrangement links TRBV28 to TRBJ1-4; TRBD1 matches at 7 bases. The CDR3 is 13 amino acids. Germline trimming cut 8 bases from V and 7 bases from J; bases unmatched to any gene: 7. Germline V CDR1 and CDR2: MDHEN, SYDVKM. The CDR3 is CASEAGGGEKLFF. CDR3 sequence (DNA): TGTGCCAGCGAGGCAGGGGGAGGTGAAAAACTGTTTTTT.

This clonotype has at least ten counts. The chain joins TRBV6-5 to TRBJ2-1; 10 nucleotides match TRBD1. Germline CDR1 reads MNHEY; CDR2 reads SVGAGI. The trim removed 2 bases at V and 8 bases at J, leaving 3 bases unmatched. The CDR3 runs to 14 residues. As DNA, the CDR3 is TGTGCCAGCAGTTACCGGGACAGGGGAGATGAGCAGTTCTTC. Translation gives CASSYRDRGDEQFF.

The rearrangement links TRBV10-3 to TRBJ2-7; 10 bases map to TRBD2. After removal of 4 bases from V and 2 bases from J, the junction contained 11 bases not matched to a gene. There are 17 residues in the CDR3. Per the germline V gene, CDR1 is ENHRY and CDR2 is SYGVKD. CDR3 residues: CAISGGLGLATPYEQYF. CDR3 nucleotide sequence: TGTGCCATCAGTGGGGGTCTGGGACTAGCGACCCCCTACGAGCAGTACTTC.

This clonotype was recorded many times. CDR3 DNA: TGTGCCAGCAGTCCCGACACATACTACGAGCAGTACTTC. Its translation: CASSPDTYYEQYF. This chain connects TRBV6-1 to TRBJ2-7, with unresolved D. This CDR3 comprises 13 residues. V lost 5 bases and J lost 3, with 11 bases in between. CDR1 and CDR2 from the germline V gene are MNHNS and SASEGT.

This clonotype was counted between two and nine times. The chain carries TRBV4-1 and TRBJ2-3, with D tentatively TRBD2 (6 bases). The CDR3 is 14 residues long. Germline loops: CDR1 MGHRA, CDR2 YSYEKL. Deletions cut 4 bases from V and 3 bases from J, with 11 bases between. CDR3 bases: TGCGCCAGCAGCCTACGACTAGTAACAGATACGCAGTATTTT. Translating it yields CASSLRLVTDTQYF.

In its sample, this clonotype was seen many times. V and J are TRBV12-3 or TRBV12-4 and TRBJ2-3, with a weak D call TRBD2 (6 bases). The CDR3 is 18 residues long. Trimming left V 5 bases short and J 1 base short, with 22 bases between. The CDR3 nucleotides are TGTGCCAGCAGTAGGTCGGTTTGGGCGGGATACCGCACAGATACGCAGTATTTT. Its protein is CASSRSVWAGYRTDTQYF.

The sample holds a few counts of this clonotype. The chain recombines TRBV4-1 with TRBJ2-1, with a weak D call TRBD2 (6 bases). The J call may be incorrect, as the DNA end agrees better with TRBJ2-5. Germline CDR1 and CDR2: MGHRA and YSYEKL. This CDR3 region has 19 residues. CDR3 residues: CASSQDPAATGLNKETQYF. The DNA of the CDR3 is TGCGCCAGCAGCCAAGATCCAGCGGCGACTGGACTAAATAAAGAGACCCAGTACTTC.

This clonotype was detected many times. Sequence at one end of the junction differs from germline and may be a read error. CDR3 nucleotides: TGTGCCAGCAGCTTCGCTAGCACAGATACGCAGTATTTT. This translates into CASSFASTDTQYF. This chain uses TRBV5-1 with TRBJ2-3; D uncertain. The CDR3 has 13 residues. Germline assignment: CDR1 SGHRS and CDR2 YFSETQ.

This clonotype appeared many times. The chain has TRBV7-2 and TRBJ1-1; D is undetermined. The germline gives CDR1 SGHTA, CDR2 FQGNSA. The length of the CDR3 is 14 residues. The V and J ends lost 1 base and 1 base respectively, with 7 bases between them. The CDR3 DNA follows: TGTGCCAGCAGCTTAGGCGCCAGGAACACTGAAGCTTTCTTT. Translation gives CASSLGARNTEAFF. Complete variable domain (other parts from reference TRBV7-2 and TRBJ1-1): GAGVSQSPSNKVTEKGKDVELRCDPISGHTALYWYRQSLGQGLEFLIYFQGNSAPDKSGLPSDRFSAERTGGSVSTLTIQRTQQEDSAVYLCASSLGARNTEAFFGQGTRLTVV.

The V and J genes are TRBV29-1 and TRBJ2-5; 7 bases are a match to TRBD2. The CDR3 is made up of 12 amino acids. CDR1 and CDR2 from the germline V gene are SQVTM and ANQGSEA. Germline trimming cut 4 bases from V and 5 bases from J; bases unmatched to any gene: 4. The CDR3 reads CSVVGGGETQYF. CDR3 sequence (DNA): TGCAGCGTTGTGGGGGGGGGGGAGACCCAGTACTTC.

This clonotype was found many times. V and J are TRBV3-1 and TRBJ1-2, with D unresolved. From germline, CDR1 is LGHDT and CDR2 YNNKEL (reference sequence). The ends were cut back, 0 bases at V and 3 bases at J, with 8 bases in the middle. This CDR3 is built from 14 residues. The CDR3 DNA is TGTGCCAGCAGCCAAGAAATCATGGACTATGGCTACACCTTC. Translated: CASSQEIMDYGYTF.

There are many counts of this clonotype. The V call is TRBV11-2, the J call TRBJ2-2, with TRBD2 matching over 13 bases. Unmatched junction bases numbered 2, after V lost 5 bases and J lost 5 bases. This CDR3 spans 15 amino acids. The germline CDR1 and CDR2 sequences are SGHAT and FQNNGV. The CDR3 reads CASSRGLAGTGELFF. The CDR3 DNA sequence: TGTGCCAGCAGCCGGGGACTAGCGGGAACCGGGGAGCTGTTTTTT.

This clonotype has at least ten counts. DNA of the CDR3: TGTGCCAGCAGCCTTCTCGCTAGCGGCGCCTACGAGCAGTACTTC. Translating it yields CASSLLASGAYEQYF. The chain is built from TRBV3-1 and TRBJ2-7; TRBD2 matches 7 bases. Germline CDR1 reads LGHDT; CDR2 reads YNNKEL (reference sequence). The CDR3 sequence is 15 residues long. After removal of 4 bases from V and 2 bases from J, the junction contained 8 bases not matched to a gene.

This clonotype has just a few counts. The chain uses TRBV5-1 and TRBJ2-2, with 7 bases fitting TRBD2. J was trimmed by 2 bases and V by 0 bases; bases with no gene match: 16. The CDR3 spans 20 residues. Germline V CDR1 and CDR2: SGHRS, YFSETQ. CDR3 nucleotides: TGCGCCAGCAGCTTGGTTTTCGGGAGGAGGCAGACAAAAAACACCGGGGAGCTGTTTTTT. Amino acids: CASSLVFGRRQTKNTGELFF.

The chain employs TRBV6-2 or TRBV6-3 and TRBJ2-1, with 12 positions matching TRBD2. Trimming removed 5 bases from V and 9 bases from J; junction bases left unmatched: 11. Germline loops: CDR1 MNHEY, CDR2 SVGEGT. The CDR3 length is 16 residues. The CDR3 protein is CASSEKASGRAIEQFF. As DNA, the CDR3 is TGTGCCAGCAGTGAAAAGGCTAGCGGGAGGGCGATTGAGCAGTTCTTC.

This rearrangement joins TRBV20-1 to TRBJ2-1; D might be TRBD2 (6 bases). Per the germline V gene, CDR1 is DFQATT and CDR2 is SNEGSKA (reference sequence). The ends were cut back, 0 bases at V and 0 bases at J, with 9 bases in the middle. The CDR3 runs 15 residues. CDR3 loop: CSARDERVSYNEQFF. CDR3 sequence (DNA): TGCAGTGCTAGAGATGAGCGGGTCTCCTACAATGAGCAGTTCTTC.

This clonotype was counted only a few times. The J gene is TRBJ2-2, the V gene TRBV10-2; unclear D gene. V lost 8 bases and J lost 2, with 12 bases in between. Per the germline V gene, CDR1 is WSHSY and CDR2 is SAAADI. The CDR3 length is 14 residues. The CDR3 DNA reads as TGCGCCAGCCACCAAGGATTTAACACCGGGGAGCTGTTTTTT. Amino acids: CASHQGFNTGELFF.

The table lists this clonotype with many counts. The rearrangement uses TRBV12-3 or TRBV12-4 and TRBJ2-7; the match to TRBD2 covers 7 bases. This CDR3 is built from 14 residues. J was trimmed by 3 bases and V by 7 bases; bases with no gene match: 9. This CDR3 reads CASTGASGDYEQYF. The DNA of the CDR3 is TGTGCCAGCACCGGGGCTAGCGGAGACTACGAGCAGTACTTC.